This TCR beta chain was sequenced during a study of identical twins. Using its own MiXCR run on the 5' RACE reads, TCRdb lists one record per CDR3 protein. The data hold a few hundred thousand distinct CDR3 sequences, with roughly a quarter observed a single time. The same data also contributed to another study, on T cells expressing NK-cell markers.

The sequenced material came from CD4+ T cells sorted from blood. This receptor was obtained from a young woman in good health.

CDR3 DNA: TGCGCCAGCAGCTTGGCCCATTGGGGGGCCAGCACCGGGGAGCTGTTTTTT. This sequence encodes CASSLAHWGASTGELFF. The V call is TRBV5-1, the J call TRBJ2-2, with D tentatively TRBD1 or TRBD2 (6 bases each). With 0 bases removed from V and 4 bases from J, the gap between germline ends came to 16 bases. Germline V lookup: CDR1 SGHRS, CDR2 YFSETQ. The CDR3 extends over 17 amino acids.